A single sample is the source of the 15 T cell receptor beta chains below, sequenced in a study of blood T cell repertoires in COVID-19 (dated by TCRdb to between 2020 and 2021). The library was made by the immunoSEQ multiplex PCR assay. The source is immuneACCESS, and TCRdb retained only in-frame sequences with V and J called. Part of the clones is not carried over; for the studies checked, unresolved V genes explain less than half of this, and the remainder is unexplained. Within this sample are 50,000 to 70,000 clones, with roughly 80% of them counted one time only. The ten largest clonotypes hold under 4% of the sample. Material for sequencing was peripheral blood. The source of these receptors is a man aged 60-69 years with acute or convalescent COVID-19.

This clone was observed many times. CDR3 DNA: TGTGCCAGCAGCTTGGGTCCCGGGGGCAATCAGCCCCAGCATTTT. The encoded protein is CASSLGPGGNQPQHF. The rearrangement links TRBV5-6 to TRBJ1-5; unclear D gene. Deletions cut 0 bases from V and 2 bases from J, with 9 bases between. The CDR3 is 15 residues long. The V gene's germline CDR1 is SGHDT and CDR2 YYEEEE.

This chain joins TRBV15 and TRBJ2-5; tentative D call: TRBD2 (7 bases). The CDR3 is 18 residues long. The germline CDR1 and CDR2 sequences are LNHNV and YYDKDF (reference sequence). V lost 5 bases and J 2 bases, leaving 24 bases between the germline ends. CDR3 sequence reads: CATSVVSGDIPFQETQYF. The CDR3 coding sequence is TGTGCCACCAGCGTAGTGAGCGGGGACATACCTTTTCAAGAGACCCAGTACTTC. The complete variable domain, with remaining parts taken from reference TRBV15 and TRBJ2-5, reads DAMVIQNPRYQVTQFGKPVTLSCSQTLNHNVMYWYQQKSSQAPKLLFHYYDKDFNNEADTPDNFQSRRPNTSFCFLDIRSPGLGDTAMYLCATSVVSGDIPFQETQYFGPGTRLLVL.

The chain joins TRBV28 to TRBJ1-1; no firm D call. The CDR3 contains 11 residues. The germline CDR1 and CDR2 sequences are MDHEN and SYDVKM. V lost 2 bases to trimming and J lost 5 bases, with 3 bases between them. CDR3 amino acids: CASSLRTEAFF. CDR3 coding DNA: TGTGCCAGCAGTTTACGGACTGAAGCTTTCTTT.

Written as DNA, the CDR3 is TGTGCCATCAGACTAGCGGGGGACACCGGGGAGCTGTTTTTT. Its translation: CAIRLAGDTGELFF. This chain links TRBV10-3 with TRBJ2-2; 11 bases agree with TRBD2. With 6 bases clipped from V and 3 bases from J, the junction kept 0 bases outside the gene matches. CDR1 and CDR2 (germline): ENHRY, SYGVKD. The CDR3 contains 14 residues.

V and J are TRBV29-1 and TRBJ2-7; D possibly corresponds to TRBD2 (5 bases). Between the trimmed V and J ends, which lost 7 bases and 2 bases, there was a span of 12 bases. Germline V gene lookup returns CDR1 SQVTM and CDR2 ANQGSEA. The CDR3 covers 12 residues. The CDR3 reads CSGWNGAYEQYF. The CDR3 nucleotides are TGCAGCGGGTGGAACGGGGCCTACGAGCAGTACTTC.

The genes are TRBV5-1 and TRBJ1-3; D is perhaps TRBD1 (5 bases). Trimming removed 4 bases from V and 0 bases from J, with 11 bases in between. Germline V CDR1 and CDR2: SGHRS, YFSETQ. CDR3 length equals 15 residues. The CDR3 nucleotides read TGCGCCAGCAGCGACAGCTCCTTCTCTGGAAACACCATATATTTT. This encodes CASSDSSFSGNTIYF.

Only one count was recorded for this clone. The gene calls are TRBV2 and TRBJ1-5, with D perhaps TRBD1 (6 bases). From germline, CDR1 is SNHLY and CDR2 FYNNEI. V was clipped by 7 bases and J by 7 bases, with 20 bases between them. This CDR3 is 15 amino acids long. DNA for the CDR3: TGTGCCAGCACCTTAGCGGGGGGGGCGAAACAGCCCCAGCATTTT. Amino acid sequence: CASTLAGGAKQPQHF.

This clone has just a few counts. CDR3 protein: CAGDRAGNTIYF. Written as DNA, the CDR3 is TGTGCCGGAGACAGGGCTGGAAACACCATATATTTT. V usage is TRBV7-9 and J usage is TRBJ1-3; 7 bases line up with TRBD1. Germline V lookup: CDR1 SEHNR, CDR2 FQNEAQ (reference sequence). Unmatched junction bases numbered 3, after V lost 11 bases and J lost 2 bases. The CDR3 runs to 12 residues. The entire variable domain, with the rest obtained from reference TRBV7-9 and TRBJ1-3, is as follows: DTGVSQNPRHKITKRGQNVTFRCDPISEHNRLYWYRQTLGQGPEFLTYFQNEAQLEKSRLLSDRFSAERPKGSFSTLEIQRTEQGDSAMYLCAGDRAGNTIYFGEGSWLTVV.

The V gene is TRBV4-2, the J gene TRBJ1-6; D may be TRBD1 (5 bases). The CDR3 is 13 amino acids. The V end lost 4 bases, the J end lost 8 bases, and 9 bases lay between the germline ends. Germline V gene data show CDR1 as LGHNA and CDR2 as YNFKEQ. CDR3 in DNA: TGTGCCAGCAGCCCCGGGGGGGATTCACCCCTCCACTTT. This sequence encodes CASSPGGDSPLHF.

This clone was counted a few times. The chain carries TRBV19 and TRBJ1-2, with 9 nucleotides matching TRBD1. Germline CDR1 LNHDA, CDR2 SQIVND (reference sequence). The V segment lost 3 bases and the J segment 11 bases; nucleotides outside the gene matches: 7. The CDR3 contains 13 residues. The CDR3 loop is CASSIGTGIGYTF. Here the CDR3 DNA reads TGTGCCAGTAGTATTGGGACAGGGATAGGTTACACCTTC.

The chain is built from TRBV2 and TRBJ1-4, with no clear D. The CDR3 spans 14 residues. Germline V gene data show CDR1 as SNHLY and CDR2 as FYNNEI. Between the trimmed V and J ends, which lost 8 bases and 0 bases, there was a span of 10 bases. The CDR3 sequence is CASSVGATNEKLFF. The DNA of the CDR3 is TGTGCCAGCTCCGTAGGAGCAACTAATGAAAAACTGTTTTTT. Using reference TRBV2 and TRBJ1-4 for the parts outside the CDR3, the full variable domain is EPEVTQTPSHQVTQMGQEVILRCVPISNHLYFYWYRQILGQKVEFLVSFYNNEISEKSEIFDDQFSVERPDGSNFTLKIRSTKLEDSAMYFCASSVGATNEKLFFGSGTQLSVL.

This chain connects TRBV5-1 to TRBJ2-1, with 11 positions matching TRBD2. CDR3 length equals 16 residues. Trimming removed 4 bases from V and 7 bases from J; junction bases left unmatched: 10. The V gene's germline CDR1 is SGHRS and CDR2 YFSETQ. The CDR3 here is CASSPFTSGGGNEQFF. The CDR3 DNA follows: TGCGCCAGCAGCCCATTTACTAGCGGGGGCGGAAATGAGCAGTTCTTC.

The chain employs TRBV12-5 and TRBJ1-1; D not certain. Germline V lookup: CDR1 LGHNT, CDR2 FRNRAP. The CDR3 sequence is 15 residues long. Trimming removed 0 bases from V and 11 bases from J, with 19 bases in between. The CDR3 loop reads CASGLVVGGSVLAFF. CDR3 bases: TGTGCTAGTGGTTTGGTAGTGGGCGGGTCGGTCCTGGCTTTCTTT.

The chain is built from TRBV2 and TRBJ1-6; 7 bases match TRBD1. CDR3 length equals 14 residues. V was clipped by 6 bases and J by 6 bases; unmatched bases: 5. CDR1 SNHLY and CDR2 FYNNEI come from the germline V gene. The CDR3 loop is CASRPGTANSPLHF. For the CDR3, the DNA is TGTGCCAGCAGGCCCGGGACAGCTAATTCACCCCTCCACTTT.

This chain connects TRBV21-1 to TRBJ2-2; no DNA check was done on the table's D call, TRBD2. TRBV21-1 represents a pseudogene. The CDR3 extends over 17 amino acids. DNA of the CDR3: TGTGCCAGCAGCAAAGCGCTAGGGAGCACGGACACCGGGGAGCTGTTTTTT. Its translation is CASSKALGSTDTGELFF.